The 10 T cell receptor beta chains below come from one sample, sequenced in a study of blood T cell repertoires in COVID-19. Here immunoSEQ multiplex PCR was the method, and the copy in TCRdb shows in-frame clones only, minus some. The table has roughly 120,000 clones, about 89% seen once; the top ten hold 3.5% to 4.5%. The sequencing input was peripheral blood. All receptors come from a man aged 35-49 years with acute or convalescent COVID-19.

The chain carries TRBV24-1 and TRBJ2-3, with 9 positions matching TRBD2. The CDR3 extends over 18 amino acids. In germline, CDR1 is KGHDR, CDR2 SFDVKD. Trimming at V came to 3 bases and at J to 0 bases, leaving 9 bases not matched to a gene. The CDR3 DNA follows: TGTGCCACCAGTGATCTCGGGACTAGCCGGGGCAGCACAGATACGCAGTATTTT. This translates into CATSDLGTSRGSTDTQYF.

This chain joins TRBV19 and TRBJ2-1; 12 bases match TRBD2. The CDR3 sequence is 14 residues long. Germline assignment: CDR1 LNHDA and CDR2 SQIVND (reference sequence). The J segment lost 9 bases and the V segment lost 4 bases, leaving 4 bases of the junction unmatched. The CDR3 nucleotides read TGTGCCAGTAGTAAAGGACTAGCGGGGACTGAGCAGTTCTTC. Its translation is CASSKGLAGTEQFF.

V is TRBV6-1 and J is TRBJ1-5; 7 bases align to TRBD1. The CDR3 runs to 16 residues. Germline CDR1 MNHNS, CDR2 SASEGT. Trimming at V came to 4 bases and at J to 6 bases, leaving 12 bases not matched to a gene. The CDR3 region is CASSVGAQGLGQPQHF. CDR3 DNA: TGTGCCAGCAGTGTTGGCGCACAGGGGTTAGGTCAGCCCCAGCATTTT.

This clone is a singleton in its sample. V usage is TRBV29-1 and J usage is TRBJ2-3, with TRBD1 as a possible D gene (6 bases). Germline-derived CDR1 and CDR2 are SQVTM and ANQGSEA. The CDR3 loop spans 11 amino acids. V lost 7 bases and J lost 8, with 13 bases in between. CDR3 region: CSDLTGATQYF. CDR3 nucleotide sequence: TGCAGCGACCTGACAGGAGCTACGCAGTATTTT.

V gene TRBV19 combines with J gene TRBJ1-2; D is possibly TRBD1 (5 bases). Per germline, CDR1 LNHDA and CDR2 SQIVND (reference sequence). The V gene lost 10 bases and the J gene lost 8 bases, with 17 bases spanning the gap. The CDR3 consists of 12 residues. The CDR3 nucleotides read TGTGCCACAGAAACCATAAGGGGAGGCTACACCTTC. Amino acids: CATETIRGGYTF. Using reference TRBV19 and TRBJ1-2 for the parts outside the CDR3, the full variable domain is DGGITQSPKYLFRKEGQNVTLSCEQNLNHDAMYWYRQDPGQGLRLIYYSQIVNDFQKGDIAEGYSVSREKKESFPLTVTSAQKNPTAFYLCATETIRGGYTFGSGTRLTVV.

This clone was counted once. The rearrangement joins TRBV5-4 to TRBJ2-7; D is perhaps TRBD2 (6 bases). The CDR3 contains 13 residues. Per germline, CDR1 SGHNT and CDR2 YYREEE (reference sequence). Trimming took off 4 bases at V and 5 bases at J, with 13 bases between the two ends. This CDR3 reads CASSDSTSNEQYF. For the CDR3, the DNA is TGTGCCAGCAGCGACTCGACTAGTAACGAGCAGTACTTC.

The chain is built from TRBV5-1 and TRBJ1-2; 9 bases line up with TRBD1. Trimming at V came to 0 bases and at J to 2 bases, leaving 2 bases not matched to a gene. The CDR3 is 15 residues long. In germline, CDR1 is SGHRS, CDR2 YFSETQ. In DNA form, the CDR3 reads TGCGCCAGCAGCTTGGATGGGACAGGGAACTATGGCTACACCTTC. This gives the protein CASSLDGTGNYGYTF.

This chain links TRBV25-1 with TRBJ1-1; TRBD1 agrees at 10 bases. V lost 7 bases and J lost 5; bases outside the gene matches: 7. The V gene's germline CDR1 is MGHDK and CDR2 SYGVNS. There are 14 residues in the CDR3. The CDR3 loop reads CASKQTGGRTEAFF. DNA for the CDR3: TGTGCCAGCAAGCAGACAGGGGGCCGGACTGAAGCTTTCTTT.

V usage is TRBV7-8 and J usage is TRBJ2-1; TRBD2 might be the D (6 bases). Germline V gene lookup returns CDR1 SGHVS and CDR2 FQNEAQ. The CDR3 extends over 15 amino acids. The V gene lost 5 bases and the J gene lost 4 bases, with 15 bases spanning the gap. The CDR3: CASSPTTGVYNEQFF. The CDR3 DNA follows: TGTGCCAGCAGCCCCACAACGGGGGTTTACAATGAGCAGTTCTTC.

The V call is TRBV5-6, the J call TRBJ1-3; D not certain. Trimming took 3 bases from V and 3 from J, leaving 13 bases between them. This CDR3 is built from 15 residues. CDR1 is SGHDT and CDR2 is YYEEEE in the germline V gene. The CDR3 nucleotides read TGTGCCAGCAGCTCCCCGCGGGCGGGTGGAAACACCATATATTTT. Translating gives CASSSPRAGGNTIYF.